This TCR beta chain was identified during a study of blood T cell repertoires in COVID-19. Overall study context: Samples of COVID-19 (acute and convalescent) were obtained from the United States, Italy and Spain. PBMCs, B-cell-depleted T cells, or T cells were the source of the cDNA or gDNA that made up the material.

Source study methods: Amplification from reference gene primers served as the basis for estimated nucleated cell counts. Sequencing used immunoSEQ multiplex PCR; TCRdb keeps in-frame clones, though not all of them. That table is the source of V, J and clone size, and D and trimming were worked out from the DNA. Among 400,000 to 500,000 clones listed, 88% were seen once. In terms of age and location, participants ranged from roughly 18 to 100 years and lived in about two dozen US areas. Trimming removed 4 bases from V and 12 bases from J, with 12 bases in between. The CDR3 consists of 11 residues. Germline-derived CDR1 and CDR2 are MNHEY and SVGAGI.

The sequence derives from a woman aged 35 to 49 who had recovered from COVID-19. Sequenced material: PBMCs or T cells enriched from blood (not recorded which). The J gene is TRBJ1-2, the V gene TRBV6-5; D possibly corresponds to TRBD1 (6 bases). The CDR3 DNA is TGTGCCAGCAGTTCGAACAGGGTACACACCTTC. Its translation is CASSSNRVHTF.